What follows are 3 T cell receptor beta chains derived from one specimen sequenced in a study of T cells in Graves' hyperthyroidism and ophthalmopathy. The CDR3 regions of TCR beta were amplified from RNA transcripts. The HTBI primer set was used in a first-round RT-PCR of the TCR CDR3. TCRdb used MiXCR to reprocess the multiplex PCR reads, holding one entry per CDR3 protein. The sample yields roughly 420,000 distinct CDR3 sequences, 12% to 15% seen once. Sequencing was done on a sample of blood. These receptors all stem from a woman under 30 with Graves' hyperthyroidism.

The V call is TRBV11-2, the J call TRBJ2-3, with D hard to call. With 7 bases removed from V and 2 bases from J, the gap between germline ends came to 16 bases. Germline CDR1 reads SGHAT; CDR2 reads FQNNGV. The CDR3 has 15 amino acids. For the CDR3, the DNA is TGTGCCAGCATCCCGTTGGGCATTCCCACAGATACGCAGTATTTT. Its protein product is CASIPLGIPTDTQYF.

This clonotype occurred many times. The chain combines TRBV20-1 with TRBJ2-3; 7 bases agree with TRBD1. V lost 2 bases, J lost 0 bases, and 5 bases stayed unmatched. The CDR3 contains 15 residues. Per the germline V gene, CDR1 is DFQATT and CDR2 is SNEGSKA (reference sequence). Written as DNA, the CDR3 is TGCAGTGCTAGAAGGGTCAGGGGGAGCACAGATACGCAGTATTTT. Encoded protein: CSARRVRGSTDTQYF.

The chain uses TRBV5-1 and TRBJ2-5; 13 nucleotides line up with TRBD2. This CDR3 has 15 amino acids. Trimming cost V 4 bases and J 5 bases; bases outside gene matches: 5. The germline CDR1 and CDR2 sequences are SGHRS and YFSETQ. The CDR3 DNA follows: TGCGCCAGCAGCATGAGGACTAGCGGGAGTGAGACCCAGTACTTC. Its protein is CASSMRTSGSETQYF.